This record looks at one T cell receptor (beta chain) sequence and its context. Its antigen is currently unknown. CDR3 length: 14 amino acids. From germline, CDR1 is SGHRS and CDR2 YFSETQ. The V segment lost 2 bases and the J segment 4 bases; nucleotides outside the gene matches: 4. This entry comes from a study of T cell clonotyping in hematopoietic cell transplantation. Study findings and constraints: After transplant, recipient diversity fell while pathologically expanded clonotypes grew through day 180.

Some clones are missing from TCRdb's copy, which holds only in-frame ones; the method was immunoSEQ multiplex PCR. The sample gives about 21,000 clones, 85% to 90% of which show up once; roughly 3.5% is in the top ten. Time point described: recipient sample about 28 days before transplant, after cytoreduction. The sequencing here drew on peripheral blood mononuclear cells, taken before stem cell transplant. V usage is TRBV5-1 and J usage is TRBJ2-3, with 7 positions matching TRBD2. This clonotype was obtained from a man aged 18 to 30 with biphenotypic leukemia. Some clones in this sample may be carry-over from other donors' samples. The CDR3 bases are TGCGCCAGCAGCTTCGGCGGGAGCCCAGATACGCAGTATTTT. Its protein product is CASSFGGSPDTQYF.